This T cell receptor (beta chain) comes out of a study of cytomegalovirus exposure and HLA in healthy donors. Overall study results and limits: Later work showed greater clonal expansion in HLA-associated TCR beta chains than in equally common others. Sequencing depth roughly uniform across donors was assumed in presence/absence analyses.

60 Vbeta and 13 Jbeta primers were used in PCR. Clones were read by immunoSEQ multiplex PCR, and TCRdb kept only the in-frame ones, dropping some. The sample consists of under 150,000 clones, around 80% of them appearing once. CDR3 length: 15 amino acids. V gave up 0 bases and J gave up 0 bases, with 9 bases separating them. The germline V gene has CDR1 SGHNT and CDR2 YYREEE (reference sequence). This clone was detected a few times. What it binds is not known. Sequencing was done on a sample of PBMCs. The rearrangement links TRBV5-4 to TRBJ1-1, with D tentatively TRBD1 (5 bases). This receptor was obtained from a boy younger than 10 in good health and CMV-seronegative. The chain's CDR3 is CASSLAGGMNTEAFF. Here the CDR3 DNA reads TGTGCCAGCAGCTTGGCCGGGGGAATGAACACTGAAGCTTTCTTT.